A selection of T cell receptor beta chains follows, all from one sample in a study of blood T cell repertoires in COVID-19. Clones were sequenced by immunoSEQ multiplex PCR, and TCRdb holds only the in-frame ones, with some missing. The sample has fewer than 350,000 clones, roughly 80% seen once; the top ten hold over 3.5%. Specimen: peripheral blood. The receptors shown here come from a woman aged 50 to 60 with active or convalescent COVID-19. CDR3s include the opening cysteine and the closing phenylalanine or tryptophan. The size entry is marked missing in some rows and otherwise reads once, few, many or a size class.

size: .
V: TRBV6-6
CDR3: CASKLAAPNTGELFF

size: .
V: TRBV5-4
CDR3: CASSLGTSGSNEQFF

size: .
V: TRBV10-3
CDR3: CAIRPGQRAEAFF

size: .
V: TRBV18
CDR3: CASSPPRVGNTEAFF

size: .
V: TRBV28
CDR3: CASSLRGQGSLAKNIQYF

size: .
V: TRBV5-6
CDR3: CASSLLWSVNTEAFF

size: .
V: TRBV2
CDR3: CASSAQVGYNEQFF

size: once
V: TRBV28
CDR3: CASSLFTGYSGNTIYF

size: once
V: TRBV28
CDR3: CASSPPGQGRWVADTEAFF

size: .
V: TRBV4-1
CDR3: CASSQDPRGHSGNTIYF

size: many
V: TRBV19
CDR3: CASRDRGEKLFF

size: .
V: TRBV15
CDR3: CATRDSDSFGYTF

size: .
V: TRBV5-4
CDR3: CASSSWTRESYEQYF

size: .
V: TRBV6-6
CDR3: CASSYGLAGYNEQFF

size: .
V: TRBV6-5
CDR3: CASSYGGSLTDTQYF

size: .
V: TRBV7-9
CDR3: CASSLAFRTGGLQNYGYTF

size: .
V: TRBV2
CDR3: CASIGLAGVSSYEQYF

size: .
V: TRBV4-2
CDR3: CASSLGSGKYEQYF

size: .
V: TRBV2
CDR3: CASSFQGGGNTEAFF

size: .
V: TRBV30
CDR3: CAWSVGLEAFF

size: .
V: TRBV21-1
CDR3: CASSNLQGSNYEQYF

size: .
V: TRBV14
CDR3: CASSQARPGERTLQETQYF

size: once
V: TRBV5-1
CDR3: CASRQPTSGTDTQYF

size: .
V: TRBV18
CDR3: CASSPEKRGGAPNYGYTF

size: .
V: TRBV30
CDR3: CAWSPQGPKRYGYTF